The 17 T cell receptor beta chains presented below share a single source sample, sequenced in a study of cytotoxic CD8 clonotypes in ibrutinib-treated CLL. Produced via immunoSEQ multiplex PCR; TCRdb's table is partial and in-frame only. The data show some 150,000 clones, about 84% seen once. This sample comprised PBMCs, obtained after 36 months of ibrutinib treatment. These receptors all come from a human donor with chronic lymphocytic leukemia.

V usage is TRBV28 and J usage is TRBJ1-1; a possible D gene is TRBD1 (5 bases). In germline, CDR1 is MDHEN, CDR2 SYDVKM. Trimming took off 3 bases at V and 4 bases at J, with 15 bases between the two ends. The CDR3 has 15 amino acids. The CDR3: CASSFLGGRGTEAFF. The CDR3 DNA reads TGTGCCAGCAGTTTTTTGGGAGGGAGGGGCACTGAAGCTTTCTTT.

This sequence joins TRBV5-1 and TRBJ2-1, with 8 bases fitting TRBD1. The junction had 10 bases not matched to a gene; V was cut back by 5 bases and J by 9 bases. The CDR3 spans 14 residues. CDR1 and CDR2 (germline): SGHRS, YFSETQ. CDR3 bases: TGCGCCAGCAGTAACGGACAGGGTTGGTTTGAGCAGTTCTTC. It specifies CASSNGQGWFEQFF.

The gene calls are TRBV4-1 and TRBJ1-1; TRBD1 agrees at 7 bases. There are 15 residues in the CDR3. The germline CDR1 and CDR2 sequences are MGHRA and YSYEKL. With V trimmed by 2 bases and J by 1 base, 4 bases remained unmatched. The CDR3 bases are TGCGCCAGCAGCCAACCGACAGGGAAGAACACTGAAGCTTTCTTT. Translation: CASSQPTGKNTEAFF.

This sequence joins TRBV6-6 and TRBJ2-1; D is unclear. The V end was cut by 5 bases, the J end by 8 bases, with 10 bases between. This CDR3 spans 12 amino acids. Per germline, CDR1 MNHNY and CDR2 SVGAGI (reference sequence). The CDR3 sequence is CASSPLLYEQFF. As DNA, the CDR3 is TGTGCCAGCAGTCCCCTCCTTTATGAGCAGTTCTTC.

The V gene is TRBV19, the J gene TRBJ2-5; D remains unclear. The V end lost 5 bases, the J end lost 4 bases, and 14 bases lay between the germline ends. Germline loops: CDR1 LNHDA, CDR2 SQIVND (reference sequence). The CDR3 length is 14 residues. The CDR3 region has the DNA TGTGCCAGTAGTTTTTGGGGTTGGGGAGAGACCCAGTACTTC. This sequence encodes CASSFWGWGETQYF.

The chain recombines TRBV27 with TRBJ1-2, with a tentative D call TRBD1 (6 bases). Germline lookup yields CDR1 MNHEY and CDR2 SMNVEV (reference sequence). Trimming took 3 bases from V and 4 from J, leaving 12 bases between them. The CDR3 spans 14 residues. The CDR3 sequence: CASSFLTGSYGYTF. CDR3 bases: TGTGCCAGCAGTTTTCTGACAGGCAGCTATGGCTACACCTTC.

The chain is built from TRBV5-1 and TRBJ1-4, with D perhaps matching TRBD1 (5 bases). Trimming pared 4 bases from V and 5 bases from J, leaving 15 bases between. In germline, CDR1 is SGHRS, CDR2 YFSETQ. This CDR3 spans 15 amino acids. The CDR3, as DNA: TGCGCCAGCAGCCCAAGCCGGGGCCGAAATGAAAAACTGTTTTTT. Protein product: CASSPSRGRNEKLFF.

This sequence joins TRBV5-1 and TRBJ2-7; D not certain. The CDR3 is 12 residues long. Germline assignment: CDR1 SGHRS and CDR2 YFSETQ. The V end lost 0 bases, the J end lost 6 bases, and 7 bases lay between the germline ends. In nucleotides, the CDR3 is TGCGCCAGCAGCTTGGGGCAATTCGAGCAGTACTTC. Encoded protein: CASSLGQFEQYF. Full variable domain (missing parts from reference TRBV5-1 and TRBJ2-7): KAGVTQTPRYLIKTRGQQVTLSCSPISGHRSVSWYQQTPGQGLQFLFEYFSETQRNKGNFPGRFSGRQFSNSRSEMNVSTLELGDSALYLCASSLGQFEQYFGPGTRLTVT.

The chain combines TRBV5-4 with TRBJ1-4; D remains unclear. Germline CDR1 is SGHNT and CDR2 is YYREEE (reference sequence). The CDR3 is made up of 13 amino acids. V lost 2 bases and J lost 3, with 5 bases in between. CDR3 DNA: TGTGCCAGCAGCTTAGACCCTAATGAAAAACTGTTTTTT. Translation: CASSLDPNEKLFF.

This sequence joins TRBV7-9 and TRBJ2-5; 10 positions agree with TRBD1. The CDR3 consists of 15 residues. Per the germline V gene, CDR1 is SEHNR and CDR2 is FQNEAQ (reference sequence). The V segment lost 5 bases and the J segment 4 bases; nucleotides outside the gene matches: 7. In nucleotides, the CDR3 is TGTGCCAGCAGCCTTCGGACAGGGGGTGGAGAGACCCAGTACTTC. It specifies CASSLRTGGGETQYF.

This chain connects TRBV4-2 to TRBJ1-1; D is undetermined. Germline lookup yields CDR1 LGHNA and CDR2 YNFKEQ. Trimming took 7 bases from V and 8 from J, leaving 29 bases between them. This CDR3 has 17 amino acids. CDR3 region: CASKPQNTGPGRIEAFF. The CDR3 DNA reads as TGTGCCAGCAAACCCCAAAACACCGGGCCAGGACGAATAGAAGCTTTCTTT.

The chain is built from TRBV7-9 and TRBJ1-3; no clear D gene. The CDR3 loop spans 16 amino acids. V dropped 0 bases and J dropped 0 bases, with 9 bases sitting between them. Germline lookup yields CDR1 SEHNR and CDR2 FQNEAQ (reference sequence). The CDR3 spells CASSLAELSSGNTIYF. CDR3 sequence (DNA): TGTGCCAGCAGCTTAGCGGAACTGAGCTCTGGAAACACCATATATTTT.

The chain joins TRBV11-2 to TRBJ1-5; D unresolved. In germline, CDR1 is SGHAT, CDR2 FQNNGV. V gave up 2 bases and J gave up 4 bases, with 6 bases separating them. There are 13 residues in the CDR3. The CDR3 reads CASSLQVNQPQHF. CDR3 in DNA: TGTGCCAGCAGCTTACAGGTGAATCAGCCCCAGCATTTT.

This chain links TRBV11-2 with TRBJ1-1; the D gene is possibly TRBD1 (6 bases). The CDR3 has 13 amino acids. Germline assignment: CDR1 SGHAT and CDR2 FQNNGV. V lost 6 bases and J lost 1, with 9 bases in between. CDR3 DNA: TGTGCCAGCAGGGGACACAGGAACACTGAAGCTTTCTTT. Its protein is CASRGHRNTEAFF. The full variable domain, its missing parts supplied by reference TRBV11-2 and TRBJ1-1, is EAGVAQSPRYKIIEKRQSVAFWCNPISGHATLYWYQQILGQGPKLLIQFQNNGVVDDSQLPKDRFSAERLKGVDSTLKIQPAKLEDSAVYLCASRGHRNTEAFFGQGTRLTVV.

The V gene is TRBV6-5, the J gene TRBJ1-2; 7 bases map to TRBD1. Germline CDR1 MNHEY, CDR2 SVGAGI. With V trimmed by 2 bases and J by 4 bases, 4 bases remained unmatched. This CDR3 region has 14 residues. The CDR3 DNA sequence: TGTGCCAGCAGTTACCCGGGACAGACCTATGGCTACACCTTC. It is translated as CASSYPGQTYGYTF.

This chain connects TRBV15 to TRBJ1-2; possibly TRBD1 for D (6 bases). Germline assignment: CDR1 LNHNV and CDR2 YYDKDF (reference sequence). The CDR3 runs 16 residues. Between the trimmed V and J ends, which lost 1 base and 2 bases, there was a span of 14 bases. CDR3: CATSRGPRQANYGYTF. DNA of the CDR3: TGTGCCACCAGCAGAGGTCCCCGACAGGCGAACTATGGCTACACCTTC. The variable domain in full, with the rest retrieved from reference TRBV15 and TRBJ1-2, is DAMVIQNPRYQVTQFGKPVTLSCSQTLNHNVMYWYQQKSSQAPKLLFHYYDKDFNNEADTPDNFQSRRPNTSFCFLDIRSPGLGDTAMYLCATSRGPRQANYGYTFGSGTRLTVV.

The V gene is TRBV6-5, the J gene TRBJ2-3, with D possibly TRBD2 on 6 matching bases. Germline loops: CDR1 MNHEY, CDR2 SVGAGI. This CDR3 has 15 amino acids. The V and J ends lost 2 bases and 5 bases respectively, with 14 bases between them. The CDR3 sequence: CASSYGATRRDTQYF. The DNA for the CDR3 is TGTGCCAGCAGTTACGGGGCGACTAGACGAGATACGCAGTATTTT.